This TCR beta chain was recovered during a study of regulatory T cells in long-lasting Graves disease. Study-wide background: To qualify as persistent, Graves' disease required over 5 years of antithyroid drugs with positive TSH receptor antibodies.

V was pared by 0 bases and J by 2 bases, with 8 bases between. This CDR3 has 13 amino acids. Germline loops: CDR1 DFQATT, CDR2 SNEGSKA (reference sequence). Time point noted: persistent/refractory GD, antithyroid drugs over 5 years with positive TRAb. PBMC-derived RNA was used for the TCR library. This clonotype was recorded at least ten times. Its antigen is currently unknown. General study points: Those with persistent Graves' had less TCR diversity than newly diagnosed patients. Researchers reported studying only peripheral blood, not thyroid tissue. With persistent disease, TRBV28, TRBJ1-2 and TRBJ2-5 were the favored segments.

CDR3 regions were amplified by Arm-PCR using iRepertoire HTBI primers to build TCR beta libraries. TCRdb independently ran MiXCR on the multiplex PCR reads; one entry per CDR3 protein. The profile covers around 500,000 distinct CDR3 sequences, with about a fifth appearing a single time and about 7.8% taken by the ten largest. The sequencing here drew on peripheral blood mononuclear cells (PBMCs), taken when the disease was refractory, from a patient treated with antithyroid drugs. The receptor was isolated from a female donor with Graves disease. The chain employs TRBV20-1 and TRBJ2-7, with D maybe TRBD2 (6 bases). CDR3 region: CSARDGGTYEQYF. In nucleotides, the CDR3 is TGCAGTGCTAGAGATGGCGGGACCTACGAGCAGTACTTC.